The subject of this entry is one TCR beta chain. The antigen is undetermined. These data come from a study of immune cell composition in non-small cell lung cancer. Study overall: Tumours were mainly lung adenocarcinoma or squamous cell carcinoma.

TCRdb keeps only in-frame clones here, not all; method: immunoSEQ multiplex PCR. The repertoire holds more than 3,000 clones, with about 70% as singletons. The normal lung sample lay at least 3 cm, and maximally far, from the tumour. Germline trimming cut 1 base from V and 0 bases from J; bases unmatched to any gene: 1. The germline V gene encodes CDR1 SGHKS and CDR2 YYEKEE (reference sequence). This CDR3 is built from 16 residues. Regarding the study as a whole: 60% to 75% of squamous and about 31% of adenocarcinoma cases had tumour-associated clones >0.5%. Overall clonality, unlike maximal tumour-associated clone frequency, did not predict TIL reactivity.

The sequencing sample was made of non-adjacent lung tissue. This chain joins TRBV5-5 and TRBJ2-3; 11 bases are shared with TRBD2. This TCR came from a human donor with non-small cell lung cancer. This chain's CDR3 is CASSLWTSGSTDTQYF. CDR3 bases: TGTGCCAGCAGCTTGTGGACTAGCGGGAGCACAGATACGCAGTATTTT.